This entry describes one TCR beta chain. As yet, its antigen is unknown. One junction end disagrees with the germline gene, perhaps due to a read error. CDR1 and CDR2 from the germline V gene are SSHAT and FNYEAQ (reference sequence). The CDR3 runs to 14 residues. The investigators reverse transcribed all of the isolated RNA, so they sequenced expressed TCRB transcripts. Naive, central memory and regulatory T cell samples averaged about 3.57 million reads. Generated by immunoSEQ multiplex PCR, the TCRdb table keeps only in-frame clones and is missing some. In the table there are about 160,000 clones, about 7.8% of which are singletons. The source of the sample is a study of beta chain features in type 1 diabetes. As for the study in general: Summed over all samples, the examined sorted cells came to under 110,000,000.

Study results and limitations: All four CD4+ subsets from Type 1 diabetes patients carried moderately but significantly shorter TCRB CDR3s.

Donors contributed one heparinised blood draw apiece, averaging about 110 mL. This rearrangement joins TRBV7-7 to TRBJ2-2, with D uncertain. The receptor's source is a middle-aged woman with type 1 diabetes. Sequencing was carried out using central memory CD4+ T cells from blood. The CDR3 reads CASSFDLNTGELFF. CDR3 sequence (DNA): TGTGCTAGCAGCTTCGACTTGAACACCGGGGAGCTGTTTTTT. Filled out from reference TRBV7-7 and TRBJ2-2, the complete variable domain reads GAGVSQSPRYKVTKRGQDVTLRCDPISSHATLYWYQQALGQGPEFLTYFNYEAQPDKSGLPSDRFSAERPEGSISTLTIQRTEQRDSAMYRCASSFDLNTGELFFGEGSRLTVL.